This entry lists 5 T cell receptor beta chains sequenced from one sample in a study of molecular identifiers for immune sequencing clone quantification. TCRdb passed the PCR reads through MiXCR, listing each CDR3 protein once. This table has around 320,000 distinct CDR3 sequences, roughly a quarter appearing once. The sample consisted of naive CD8+ T cells from blood, with Jurkat cell RNA spiked in. Regarding subset: FACS-sorted CD8+CD4-CCR7+CD45RA+ naive T cells. All receptors come from a human donor in good health. Some libraries in this study had Jurkat cell RNA spiked in.

This clonotype came up once. This may come from a read error, since a much larger clone is one base off. The chain carries TRBV7-9 and TRBJ1-5, with D possibly being TRBD1 (5 bases). Trimming stripped 4 bases from V and 9 bases from J, with 10 bases between. Germline V lookup: CDR1 SEHNR, CDR2 FQNEAQ (reference sequence). The CDR3 length is 12 residues. The CDR3 loop reads CASSSEGRPQHF. CDR3 bases: TGTGCCAGCAGCTCCGAGGGGCGGCCCCAGCATTTT.

This clonotype was recorded only once. This rearrangement joins TRBV19 to TRBJ2-4; D possibly uses TRBD1 or TRBD2 (7 bases each). Trimming shortened V by 7 bases and J by 3 bases, and 19 bases separated the two germline ends. CDR3 length: 16 amino acids. The germline CDR1 and CDR2 sequences are LNHDA and SQIVND (reference sequence). CDR3 coding DNA: TGTGCCAGTACCCAGGGGGGGGGCGGTGGCAAAAACATTCAGTACTTC. The encoded protein is CASTQGGGGGKNIQYF. Filled out from reference TRBV19 and TRBJ2-4, the complete variable domain reads DGGITQSPKYLFRKEGQNVTLSCEQNLNHDAMYWYRQDPGQGLRLIYYSQIVNDFQKGDIAEGYSVSREKKESFPLTVTSAQKNPTAFYLCASTQGGGGGKNIQYFGAGTRLSVL.

This clonotype was counted ten times or more. The chain links TRBV29-1 to TRBJ1-4; 9 bases are a match to TRBD1. The V and J ends lost 0 bases and 6 bases, in that order; junction bases with no gene match: 11. Germline V gives CDR1 SQVTM, CDR2 ANQGSEA. The CDR3 runs 17 residues. In nucleotides, the CDR3 is TGCAGCGTTGAAGATTTTGTTCCCGGACAGGGGTATGAAAAACTGTTTTTT. This gives the protein CSVEDFVPGQGYEKLFF.

In this sample, this clonotype turned up many times. The V gene is TRBV12-3 or TRBV12-4, the J gene TRBJ2-3; D gene uncertain. The length of the CDR3 is 16 residues. The V gene lost 1 base and the J gene lost 6 bases, with 17 bases spanning the gap. CDR3 sequence reads: CASSLEGSAPVDTQYF. As DNA, the CDR3 is TGTGCCAGCAGTTTAGAAGGTTCCGCGCCTGTGGATACGCAGTATTTT.

This clonotype was seen at least ten times. V usage is TRBV13 and J usage is TRBJ1-1, with D unresolved. V was trimmed by 7 bases and J by 4 bases, leaving 16 bases between them. This CDR3 is built from 14 residues. Germline loops: CDR1 PRHDT, CDR2 FYEKMQ (reference sequence). The CDR3 coding sequence is TGTGCCAGCAAAGGTTATGTTGAGGGCACTGAAGCTTTCTTT. Translation gives CASKGYVEGTEAFF.